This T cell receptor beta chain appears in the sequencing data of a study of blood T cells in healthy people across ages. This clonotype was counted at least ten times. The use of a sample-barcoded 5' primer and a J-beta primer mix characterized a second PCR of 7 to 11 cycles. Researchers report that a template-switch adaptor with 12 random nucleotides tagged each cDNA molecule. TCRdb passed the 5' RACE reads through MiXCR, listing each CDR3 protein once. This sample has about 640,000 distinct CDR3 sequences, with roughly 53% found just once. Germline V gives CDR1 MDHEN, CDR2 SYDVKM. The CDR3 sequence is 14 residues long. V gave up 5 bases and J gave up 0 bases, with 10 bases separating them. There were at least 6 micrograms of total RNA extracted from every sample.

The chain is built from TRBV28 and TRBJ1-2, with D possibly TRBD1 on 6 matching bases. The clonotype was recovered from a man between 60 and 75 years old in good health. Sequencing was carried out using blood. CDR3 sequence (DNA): TGTGCCAGCAGTCCCGGGACAACTAACTATGGCTACACCTTC. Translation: CASSPGTTNYGYTF.